Shown below are 6 T cell receptor beta chains from a single sample sequenced in a study of blood T cell repertoires in COVID-19. The data were produced by immunoSEQ multiplex PCR, yet TCRdb's version contains in-frame clones alone and is incomplete. The sample yields under 300,000 clones, roughly 82% seen once. Sample: peripheral blood. The receptors shown here come from a woman older than 75 with active or convalescent COVID-19.

About this clone itself: Different DNA sequences within this sample yield the same CDR3. The rearrangement joins TRBV5-1 to TRBJ1-1; 10 bases agree with TRBD1. This CDR3 spans 14 amino acids. J gave up 2 bases and V 3 bases, and 1 base lay outside the gene matches. Germline V CDR1 and CDR2: SGHRS, YFSETQ. CDR3 in DNA: TGCGCCAGCAGCTCGACAGGGGGCAACACTGAAGCTTTCTTT. It yields the protein CASSSTGGNTEAFF.

The V gene is TRBV6-4, the J gene TRBJ1-1; a possible D gene is TRBD1 (5 bases). The CDR3 consists of 15 residues. The germline gives CDR1 MRHNA, CDR2 SNTAGT. V dropped 9 bases and J dropped 1 base, with 18 bases sitting between them. This chain's CDR3 is CASPDGGVANTEAFF. The CDR3, as DNA: TGTGCCAGTCCAGACGGGGGGGTAGCGAACACTGAAGCTTTCTTT.

This sequence joins TRBV5-1 and TRBJ2-1, with no clear D. Germline assignment: CDR1 SGHRS and CDR2 YFSETQ. Trimming took 8 bases from V and 4 from J, leaving 10 bases between them. The CDR3 totals 12 residues. The CDR3 is CASRSFYNEQFF. The CDR3 nucleotides read TGCGCCAGTCGTAGCTTTTACAATGAGCAGTTCTTC.

In nucleotides, the CDR3 is TGTGCCAGCAGTTTATCCGGACTAGCGGCAACCGGGGAGCTGTTTTTT. Residues: CASSLSGLAATGELFF. J is TRBJ2-2 and V is TRBV28; 10 bases are a match to TRBD2. CDR3 size: 16 residues. Per germline, CDR1 MDHEN and CDR2 SYDVKM. V trimming: 1 base; J trimming: 5 bases; junction bases outside the gene matches: 4.

V gene TRBV30 combines with J gene TRBJ2-2; 8 bases are a match to TRBD2. With V trimmed by 4 bases and J by 6 bases, 4 bases remained unmatched. This CDR3 has 13 amino acids. Germline CDR1 GTSNPN, CDR2 SVGIG (reference sequence). The CDR3 loop reads CAWTPGGAGELFF. The CDR3 DNA is TGTGCCTGGACCCCGGGGGGGGCCGGGGAGCTGTTTTTT.

This sequence joins TRBV12-3 or TRBV12-4 and TRBJ2-7, with 8 bases identical to TRBD1. This CDR3 is built from 13 residues. V lost 3 bases and J lost 6; bases outside the gene matches: 4. CDR3 DNA sequence: TGTGCCAGCAGTTTGGCAGGGGGCTTCGAGCAGTACTTC. It specifies CASSLAGGFEQYF.